Listed below are T cell receptor beta chains from one sample, sequenced in a study of a mutant IDH1 vaccine in newly diagnosed glioma. Assay used: immunoSEQ multiplex PCR; TCRdb lists only in-frame clones, some missing. The data show fewer than 70,000 clones, 70% to 90% seen once. Their specific antigens are unknown. The sample here was PBMCs, taken from a glioma patient whose treatment included an IDH1 peptide vaccine. These TCRs come from a man aged 25-40 years with glioma. The CDR3 runs from the conserved cysteine through the conserved F or W. The D gene is left open where the match is weak. Only part of the rows carry a size: once, few, many, or a class if the clone is expanded.

CDR3 length,clone size,V gene,J gene,D gene,CDR3 protein,CDR3 DNA
13,.,TRBV27,TRBJ2-5,.,CASSLEYQETQYF,TGTGCCAGCAGTCTTGAGTACCAAGAGACCCAGTACTTC
15,once,TRBV19,TRBJ1-1,.,CASSIRGGRNTEAFF,TGTGCCAGTAGTATACGCGGGGGCAGAAACACTGAAGCTTTCTTT
15,.,TRBV6-1,TRBJ2-1,.,CASSEEEGSYNEQFF,TGTGCCAGCAGTGAAGAGGAGGGATCCTACAATGAGCAGTTCTTC
15,.,TRBV19,TRBJ2-1,TRBD2,CASTKTSGGANEQFF,TGTGCCAGTACTAAGACTAGCGGGGGGGCTAATGAGCAGTTCTTC
13,.,TRBV18,TRBJ1-1,.,CASSPLQNTEAFF,TGTGCCAGCTCACCGCTACAAAACACTGAAGCTTTCTTT
14,few,TRBV4-3,TRBJ2-1,.,CASSREGAYNEQFF,TGCGCCAGCAGCCGCGAAGGAGCATACAATGAGCAGTTCTTC
16,.,TRBV6-5,TRBJ2-4,.,CASSYRATGTKNIQYF,TGTGCCAGCAGTTACAGGGCGACGGGTACCAAAAACATTCAGTACTTC
15,.,TRBV18,TRBJ2-1,TRBD2,CASSPEPSGRNEQFF,TGTGCCAGCTCACCAGAACCCAGCGGGAGGAATGAGCAGTTCTTC
14,once,TRBV9,TRBJ1-1,.,CASSVVGGNTEAFF,TGTGCCAGCAGCGTAGTAGGGGGGAACACTGAAGCTTTCTTT
15,.,TRBV9,TRBJ1-1,.,CASSVSPGGRTEAFF,TGTGCCAGCAGCGTCTCCCCGGGGGGGAGGACTGAAGCTTTCTTT
15,.,TRBV7-9,TRBJ2-5,TRBD2,CASSLFASGQETQYF,TGTGCCAGCAGCTTATTTGCTAGCGGGCAAGAGACCCAGTACTTC
13,.,TRBV7-2,TRBJ1-1,.,CASSLGRNTEAFF,TGTGCCAGCAGCTTAGGACGGAACACTGAAGCTTTCTTT
13,.,TRBV6-5,TRBJ2-2,.,CASSYAEAGELFF,TGTGCCAGTAGTTATGCAGAGGCCGGGGAGCTGTTTTTT
18,.,TRBV5-4,TRBJ2-5,.,CASSLWGSGGRSTETQYF,TGTGCCAGCAGCCTCTGGGGGAGTGGAGGGCGGAGTACGGAGACCCAGTACTTC
16,.,TRBV27,TRBJ1-1,TRBD1,CASSLNQGQGHTEAFF,TGTGCCAGCAGTTTAAACCAGGGACAGGGGCACACTGAAGCTTTCTTT
15,.,TRBV30,TRBJ2-7,TRBD2,CAWSGGTSPAHEQYF,TGTGCCTGGAGTGGAGGGACTAGCCCGGCCCACGAGCAGTACTTC
16,.,TRBV28,TRBJ1-2,TRBD1,CASSATGQDFLGGYTF,TGTGCCAGCAGTGCTACGGGACAGGATTTCCTGGGGGGCTACACCTTC
12,.,TRBV30,TRBJ2-7,.,CAWSVSGYEQYF,TGTGCCTGGAGTGTAAGTGGGTACGAGCAGTACTTC
17,.,TRBV10-2,TRBJ2-3,.,CASSARAGAESTDTQYF,TGCGCCAGCAGTGCACGGGCGGGGGCGGAGAGCACAGATACGCAGTATTTT
13,.,TRBV25-1,TRBJ2-7,.,CASSEYTGYEQYF,TGTGCCAGCAGTGAATATACCGGGTACGAGCAGTACTTC
13,.,TRBV6-5,TRBJ1-4,.,CASSYNAGEKLFF,TGTGCCAGCAGTTACAACGCGGGTGAAAAACTGTTTTTT
14,.,TRBV5-1,TRBJ2-4,TRBD1,CASSPRMTGVIQYF,TGCGCCAGCAGCCCGCGCATGACAGGGGTTATTCAGTACTTC
13,.,TRBV7-3,TRBJ1-1,TRBD1,CASSVDRGTEAFF,TGTGCCAGCAGCGTGGACAGGGGAACTGAAGCTTTCTTT
13,few,TRBV27,TRBJ1-1,.,CASSPLDSREAFF,TGTGCCAGCAGCCCGCTAGACAGCCGTGAAGCTTTCTTT
12,.,TRBV19,TRBJ1-2,.,CASSSVAYGYTF,TGTGCCAGTAGTTCCGTAGCTTATGGCTACACCTTC
15,.,TRBV2,TRBJ2-1,TRBD2,CASSGRASGGDEQFF,TGTGCCAGCAGTGGGAGGGCTAGCGGGGGTGATGAGCAGTTCTTC
14,.,TRBV7-9,TRBJ2-5,.,CASSLASRIETQYF,TGTGCCAGCAGCTTAGCGTCTAGGATAGAGACCCAGTACTTC
14,.,TRBV5-4,TRBJ2-3,.,CASSMDSNTDTQYF,TGTGCCAGCAGCATGGACTCAAACACAGATACGCAGTATTTT
14,few,TRBV10-1,TRBJ1-1,.,CASSESGGATEAFF,TGCGCCAGCAGTGAGAGCGGGGGTGCCACTGAAGCTTTCTTT
13,.,TRBV28,TRBJ2-1,.,CATSLGAINEQFF,TGTGCCACCTCTCTCGGGGCGATAAACGAGCAGTTCTTC
11,few,TRBV25-1,TRBJ1-1,.,CASRAGLEAFF,TGTGCCAGCAGAGCGGGGCTGGAAGCTTTCTTT
15,few,TRBV18,TRBJ2-2,.,CASSLTSGNSGELFF,TGTGCCAGCTCACTCACCTCAGGGAACTCCGGGGAGCTGTTTTTT
13,.,TRBV10-3,TRBJ2-7,.,CAISERAVGEQYF,TGTGCCATCAGTGAGCGGGCCGTGGGTGAGCAGTACTTC
15,once,TRBV7-2,TRBJ2-1,TRBD1,CASRGPGTAYNEQFF,TGTGCCAGCAGGGGTCCCGGGACAGCCTACAATGAGCAGTTCTTC
16,few,TRBV4-1,TRBJ2-4,.,CASSQLGFLAKNIQYF,TGCGCCAGCAGCCAATTGGGTTTCCTAGCCAAAAACATTCAGTACTTC
14,.,TRBV7-2,TRBJ1-4,.,CASTYLATNEKLFF,TGTGCCAGCACATACCTTGCAACTAATGAAAAACTGTTTTTT
13,.,TRBV6-5,TRBJ1-2,.,CASSRLSLYGYTF,TGTGCCAGCAGCCGACTTTCTCTCTATGGCTACACCTTC
13,.,TRBV2,TRBJ2-3,.,CASSSPPARTQYF,TGTGCCAGCAGTTCTCCTCCGGCCCGGACGCAGTATTTT
14,.,TRBV28,TRBJ2-7,.,CASSHIVTGSTPYF,TGTGCCAGCAGCCATATTGTAACAGGGAGTACCCCGTACTTC